A single sample gave rise to the 7 T cell receptor beta chains below, sequenced in a study of control samples from healthy donors and cancer patients. This table comes from immunoSEQ multiplex PCR, and its TCRdb copy is limited to in-frame clones, with some not included. Among roughly 76,000 clones listed, over 85% were seen once. Sequenced sample: PBMCs. Source of these receptors: a woman between 40 and 55 years old with lung cancer.

This clone has a single count. This chain connects TRBV30 to TRBJ1-5; D not certain. The CDR3 is made up of 16 amino acids. CDR1 and CDR2 from the germline V gene are GTSNPN and SVGIG (reference sequence). V lost 0 bases and J lost 0, with 12 bases in between. The chain's CDR3 is CAWSVSGVFSNQPQHF. Written as DNA, the CDR3 is TGTGCCTGGAGTGTATCCGGAGTCTTTAGCAATCAGCCCCAGCATTTT. The entire variable domain, with the rest obtained from reference TRBV30 and TRBJ1-5, is as follows: SQTIHQWPATLVQPVGSPLSLECTVEGTSNPNLYWYRQAAGRGLQLLFYSVGIGQISSEVPQNLSASRPQDRQFILSSKKLLLSDSGFYLCAWSVSGVFSNQPQHFGDGTRLSIL.

The count of this clone is one. This CDR3 reads CASSVNEDTQYF. The CDR3 nucleotides read TGTGCCAGCAGTGTGAATGAAGATACGCAGTATTTT. The chain couples TRBV25-1 to TRBJ2-3; D not certain. V lost 4 bases and J 5 bases, leaving 7 bases between the germline ends. Germline-derived CDR1 and CDR2 are MGHDK and SYGVNS. The CDR3 runs to 12 residues.

CDR3 coding DNA: TGTGCCAGCAGTCCAGAACAAAGGTCCCTGAACACTGAAGCTTTCTTT. This encodes CASSPEQRSLNTEAFF. The rearrangement links TRBV13 to TRBJ1-1; D gene uncertain. The CDR3 runs to 16 residues. Trimming left V 6 bases short and J 0 bases short, with 17 bases between. The germline CDR1 and CDR2 sequences are PRHDT and FYEKMQ (reference sequence).

This chain links TRBV3-1 (or the pseudogene TRBV3-2) with TRBJ2-7, with a weak D call TRBD1 (6 bases). CDR3 size: 16 residues. With 4 bases removed from V and 2 bases from J, the gap between germline ends came to 18 bases. Germline V gives CDR1 LGHDT, CDR2 YNNKEL (reference sequence). The CDR3 region is CASSPFSGTLAYEQYF. As DNA, the CDR3 is TGTGCCAGCAGCCCATTCTCCGGGACACTCGCCTACGAGCAGTACTTC.

This clone was seen just once. The chain employs TRBV24-1 and TRBJ2-1, with D tentatively TRBD2 (5 bases). CDR1 is KGHDR and CDR2 is SFDVKD in the germline V gene. The CDR3 is 15 amino acids. Trimming left V 3 bases short and J 7 bases short, with 15 bases between. CDR3 DNA: TGTGCCACCAGTGATCGGACTGTTACTATTAATGAGCAGTTCTTC. Translation gives CATSDRTVTINEQFF.

This clone appeared a single time. The rearrangement links TRBV28 to TRBJ1-5, with D maybe TRBD1 (5 bases). From germline, CDR1 is MDHEN and CDR2 SYDVKM. Trimming pared 5 bases from V and 0 bases from J, leaving 11 bases between. This CDR3 comprises 15 residues. CDR3 DNA: TGTGCCAGCAGTGACGACAGCTATAGCAATCAGCCCCAGCATTTT. Its protein is CASSDDSYSNQPQHF.

The J gene is TRBJ2-2, the V gene TRBV7-3; the D gene is possibly TRBD1 (5 bases). Germline V gene data show CDR1 as SGHTA and CDR2 as FQGTGA. This CDR3 region has 15 residues. V gave up 3 bases and J gave up 2 bases, with 10 bases separating them. The CDR3, as DNA: TGTGCCAGCAGCTTGGGGCTTACCAACACCGGGGAGCTGTTTTTT. Translating it yields CASSLGLTNTGELFF. Complete variable domain (other parts from reference TRBV7-3 and TRBJ2-2): GAGVSQTPSNKVTEKGKYVELRCDPISGHTALYWYRQSLGQGPEFLIYFQGTGAADDSGLPNDRFFAVRPEGSVSTLKIQRTERGDSAVYLCASSLGLTNTGELFFGEGSRLTVL.